The 26 T cell receptor beta chains below were found in one sample sequenced in a study of immune evolution from preneoplasia to lung adenocarcinoma. Data came from immunoSEQ multiplex PCR; TCRdb stores just in-frame clones and leaves some out. The data contain fewer than 11,000 clones, 75% to 85% of them seen just once; the ten biggest clones take up around 4.8%. Input material: FFPE minimally invasive lung adenocarcinoma tissue. These receptors came from a person aged 70 to 80 with lung adenocarcinoma.

The J gene is TRBJ2-4, the V gene TRBV6-5; either TRBD1 or TRBD2 may fit D (6 bases each). Germline V gene data show CDR1 as MNHEY and CDR2 as SVGAGI. CDR3 length: 16 amino acids. Trimming shortened V by 2 bases and J by 6 bases, and 17 bases separated the two germline ends. CDR3 sequence: CASSYGLGGARNIQYF. The CDR3 DNA is TGTGCCAGCAGTTACGGGTTGGGGGGCGCAAGAAACATTCAGTACTTC.

This clone was found a few times. The chain joins TRBV18 to TRBJ1-4, with TRBD1 matching 7 bases. The CDR3 has 13 amino acids. The germline V gene encodes CDR1 KGHSH and CDR2 LQKENI. After removal of 2 bases from V and 8 bases from J, the junction contained 2 bases not matched to a gene. CDR3 nucleotides: TGTGCCAGCTCACCAGGGACAGCCGAAAAACTGTTTTTT. Translating gives CASSPGTAEKLFF.

This chain links TRBV19 with TRBJ1-2; unclear D gene. CDR3 size: 14 residues. Germline CDR1 is LNHDA and CDR2 is SQIVND (reference sequence). Trimming pared 4 bases from V and 5 bases from J, leaving 14 bases between. CDR3 nucleotides: TGTGCCAGTAGTAGGCCCGGCAGTGAATATGGCTACACCTTC. Encoded protein: CASSRPGSEYGYTF. The entire variable domain, with the rest obtained from reference TRBV19 and TRBJ1-2, is as follows: DGGITQSPKYLFRKEGQNVTLSCEQNLNHDAMYWYRQDPGQGLRLIYYSQIVNDFQKGDIAEGYSVSREKKESFPLTVTSAQKNPTAFYLCASSRPGSEYGYTFGSGTRLTVV.

Note on this clone: An end of the junction differs from the germline gene, which may be a read error. The chain links TRBV15 to TRBJ2-7; TRBD2 is a possible D gene (6 bases). This CDR3 is built from 15 residues. Germline loops: CDR1 LNHNV, CDR2 YYDKDF (reference sequence). CDR3 amino acids: CATSRVRESTHEQYF. As DNA, the CDR3 is TGTGCCACCAGCAGAGTCCGGGAGTCTACCCACGAGCAGTACTTT.

The chain carries TRBV5-5 and TRBJ2-7; 13 nucleotides match TRBD2. Per the germline V gene, CDR1 is SGHKS and CDR2 is YYEKEE (reference sequence). The length of the CDR3 is 16 residues. With V trimmed by 3 bases and J by 5 bases, 8 bases remained unmatched. Written as DNA, the CDR3 is TGTGCCAGCAGCTCAGACACCGGGACTAGCGGGGACGAGCAGTACTTC. As protein: CASSSDTGTSGDEQYF.

This clone was found a few times. This chain joins TRBV7-9 and TRBJ2-3; possibly TRBD1 for D (5 bases). CDR3 size: 17 residues. V was shortened by 4 bases and J by 2 bases, with 19 bases between the two germline ends. The germline gives CDR1 SEHNR, CDR2 FQNEAQ (reference sequence). The chain's CDR3 is CASSSPGPRAHTDTQYF. The CDR3 DNA follows: TGTGCCAGCAGCTCGCCCGGCCCCAGGGCCCACACAGATACGCAGTATTTT.

The rearrangement uses TRBV28 and TRBJ1-5; TRBD1 aligns across 7 bases. The CDR3 is 13 amino acids. Germline CDR1 is MDHEN and CDR2 is SYDVKM. Trimming took 6 bases from V and 8 from J; bases not matched to a gene: 7. CDR3 region: CASRRQGTEPQHF. CDR3 DNA: TGTGCCAGCAGGAGACAGGGAACAGAGCCCCAGCATTTT.

The chain uses TRBV6-5 and TRBJ2-3, with a weak D call TRBD1 (6 bases). Looked up from germline, CDR1 is MNHEY and CDR2 is SVGAGI. The V and J ends lost 6 bases and 10 bases respectively, with 20 bases between them. The CDR3 contains 14 residues. The CDR3 nucleotides read TGTGCCAGCAGCAACAAAAAACAGGGTAAAGCGCAGTATTTT. This codes for CASSNKKQGKAQYF.

The genes are TRBV29-1 and TRBJ2-2, with D perhaps being TRBD1 or TRBD2 (5 bases each). V gave up 3 bases and J gave up 1 base, with 9 bases separating them. This CDR3 is built from 14 residues. CDR1 SQVTM and CDR2 ANQGSEA come from the germline V gene. The CDR3 DNA follows: TGCAGCGTTGATGCTGGGGGGAACACCGGGGAGCTGTTTTTT. Protein sequence: CSVDAGGNTGELFF.

V gene TRBV28 combines with J gene TRBJ1-2; D unclear. The CDR3 extends over 12 amino acids. V lost 6 bases, J lost 8 bases, and 13 bases lay in between. Germline V gene data show CDR1 as MDHEN and CDR2 as SYDVKM. Here the CDR3 reads CASSRIMGGYTF. The CDR3 DNA reads as TGTGCCAGCAGCCGAATAATGGGGGGCTACACCTTC.

In regard to this clone: Other nucleotide sequences in the sample specify the same CDR3. The chain carries TRBV30 and TRBJ2-3; D might be TRBD1 (5 bases). V was trimmed by 2 bases and J by 6 bases, leaving 9 bases between them. This CDR3 is 12 amino acids long. CDR1 is GTSNPN and CDR2 is SVGIG in the germline V gene (reference sequence). The CDR3 loop is CAWSYRRDTQYF. For the CDR3, the DNA is TGTGCCTGGAGTTACAGGCGGGATACGCAGTATTTT.

The chain is built from TRBV7-2 and TRBJ1-2; no clear D gene. The CDR3 totals 15 residues. Germline-derived CDR1 and CDR2 are SGHTA and FQGNSA. The ends were cut back, 4 bases at V and 3 bases at J, with 15 bases in the middle. The CDR3 DNA sequence: TGTGCCAGCAGCTCTACAAGGGAGGGTTACTATGGCTACACCTTC. Its translation is CASSSTREGYYGYTF.

The chain has TRBV7-9 and TRBJ2-2; maybe TRBD2 (5 bases). Germline V gene sequence: CDR1 SEHNR, CDR2 FQNEAQ (reference sequence). The CDR3 contains 16 residues. The germline V and J ends were trimmed by 0 bases and 1 base, with 9 bases remaining between them. CDR3 DNA sequence: TGTGCCAGCAGCTTAGCGCAGGCGGGGAACACCGGGGAGCTGTTTTTT. As protein: CASSLAQAGNTGELFF.

This chain joins TRBV19 and TRBJ2-7, with D maybe TRBD2 (5 bases). CDR3 length: 12 residues. Per germline, CDR1 LNHDA and CDR2 SQIVND (reference sequence). V was cut by 8 bases and J by 4 bases, with 12 bases left in between. The CDR3 DNA is TGTGCCAGTTCTCCCCGGGATTACGAGCAGTACTTC. Its translation is CASSPRDYEQYF.

CDR3 protein: CASSPAGTFGYTF. CDR3 coding DNA: TGTGCCAGCAGCCCCGCAGGGACATTTGGCTACACCTTC. The chain carries TRBV7-9 and TRBJ1-2; a weak D match, TRBD1 (6 bases). The germline V and J ends were trimmed by 5 bases and 7 bases, with 14 bases remaining between them. Per germline, CDR1 SEHNR and CDR2 FQNEAQ (reference sequence). This CDR3 has 13 amino acids.

The rearrangement joins TRBV7-8 to TRBJ1-2, with 9 bases lining up with TRBD1. This CDR3 is built from 17 residues. V shed 2 bases and J 4 bases; nucleotides not matched to a gene: 11. CDR1 is SGHVS, CDR2 FQNEAQ, per germline. This CDR3 is CASSLSRNRGLGYGYTF. DNA of the CDR3: TGTGCCAGCAGCTTAAGCCGAAACAGGGGGCTTGGCTATGGCTACACCTTC.

V is TRBV18 and J is TRBJ2-3; D is unresolved. CDR3 size: 14 residues. The ends were cut back, 0 bases at V and 2 bases at J, with 6 bases in the middle. Looked up from germline, CDR1 is KGHSH and CDR2 is LQKENI. The CDR3 DNA follows: TGTGCCAGCTCACCACCCGTAGCCACAGATACGCAGTATTTT. Translation gives CASSPPVATDTQYF.

This chain links TRBV7-2 with TRBJ2-3, with a tentative D call TRBD2 (7 bases). Trimming left V 3 bases short and J 6 bases short, with 13 bases between. Looked up from germline, CDR1 is SGHTA and CDR2 is FQGNSA. There are 14 residues in the CDR3. CDR3 in amino acids: CASSFGGGADTQYF. For the CDR3, the DNA is TGTGCCAGCAGCTTCGGTGGGGGGGCTGATACGCAGTATTTT.

The V call is TRBV30, the J call TRBJ2-5; no reliable D call. Trimming removed 8 bases from V and 4 bases from J, with 20 bases in between. The CDR3 consists of 14 residues. Per germline, CDR1 GTSNPN and CDR2 SVGIG (reference sequence). The CDR3 nucleotides are TGTGCCCGGTCCACGGGCGGCCCATCAGAGACCCAGTACTTC. This sequence encodes CARSTGGPSETQYF.

V and J are TRBV28 and TRBJ1-5; maybe TRBD1 (5 bases). The length of the CDR3 is 14 residues. Trimming left V 3 bases short and J 4 bases short, with 10 bases between. CDR1 MDHEN and CDR2 SYDVKM come from the germline V gene. CDR3 in DNA: TGTGCCAGCAGTTTTCAGGGACTTAATCAGCCCCAGCATTTT. This translates into CASSFQGLNQPQHF.

The rearrangement joins TRBV7-2 to TRBJ1-6; possibly TRBD1 for D (5 bases). Germline-derived CDR1 and CDR2 are SGHTA and FQGNSA. Trimming removed 1 base at V and 3 bases at J, with 7 bases between. The CDR3 loop spans 15 amino acids. CDR3 sequence: CASSLVGDYNSPLHF. CDR3 nucleotides: TGTGCCAGCAGCTTAGTAGGGGACTATAATTCACCCCTCCACTTT.

The chain employs TRBV7-3 and TRBJ2-2, with D hard to call. The CDR3 length is 17 residues. Germline CDR1 and CDR2: SGHTA and FQGTGA. Trimming shortened V by 3 bases and J by 0 bases, and 14 bases separated the two germline ends. The DNA of the CDR3 is TGTGCCAGCAGCTTGACACGTACGAGAGCGAACACCGGGGAGCTGTTTTTT. Translation gives CASSLTRTRANTGELFF.

The chain is built from TRBV11-3 and TRBJ2-7; 8 bases are shared with TRBD1. The CDR3 covers 15 residues. Germline CDR1 reads SGHNT; CDR2 reads YENEEA. V was pared by 5 bases and J by 4 bases, with 10 bases of the junction left unmatched. The CDR3 DNA sequence: TGTGCCAGCAGCACTATGACAGGGGCCTCTTACGAGCAGTACTTC. This sequence encodes CASSTMTGASYEQYF.

The count of this clone is one. The genes are TRBV30 and TRBJ1-2; 9 nucleotides match TRBD1. Germline assignment: CDR1 GTSNPN and CDR2 SVGIG (reference sequence). V dropped 7 bases and J dropped 7; count of bases not matched to a gene: 7. The CDR3 covers 12 residues. As DNA, the CDR3 is TGTGCCTCAGGGACAGGGTTTAGTGGCTACACCTTC. Amino acids: CASGTGFSGYTF.

The gene calls are TRBV6-6 and TRBJ2-5; D remains ambiguous. Germline CDR1 reads MNHNY; CDR2 reads SVGAGI (reference sequence). The ends were cut back, 0 bases at V and 4 bases at J, with 6 bases in the middle. The CDR3 consists of 13 residues. CDR3 DNA: TGTGCCAGCAGTTACTCCCGATCAGAGACCCAGTACTTC. This sequence encodes CASSYSRSETQYF.

This sequence joins TRBV5-1 and TRBJ2-2; D gene uncertain. The germline V and J ends were trimmed by 3 bases and 5 bases, with 8 bases remaining between them. Looked up from germline, CDR1 is SGHRS and CDR2 is YFSETQ. There are 13 residues in the CDR3. CDR3 region: CASSSLGTGELFF. The CDR3 DNA follows: TGCGCCAGCAGCTCTTTGGGGACCGGGGAGCTGTTTTTT.